This T cell receptor beta chain is from a study of memory CD4+ T cells and cytomegalovirus serostatus (dated by TCRdb to about 2019). In terms of the full investigation: The cohort comprised around 35 healthy Belgian adults, 9 CMV seropositive and 24 CMV seronegative. CD4+ memory TCRbeta repertoires of a Belgian cohort with known cytomegalovirus serostatus were sequenced in order to replicate a published TCR-based CMV serostatus classifier.

In the case of this clone: Its antigen remains unidentified. Per-nucleotide qualities are absent, and no much larger clonotype sits a single base away.

Here is what the overall study found, with its caveats: Of 164 previously reported CMV-associated TCRbeta sequences, around 70 appeared in the CD4+ memory repertoires, each in one to five individuals. A median bootstrapped AUC of about 0.95 with a 95% CI of 0.76-1.00 was achieved on the Belgian cohort by the original-framework classifier. Unlike the original study, which covered naive and memory CD4+ and CD8+ populations, the Belgian study sequenced only CD4+CD45RO+ memory cells. The results were interpreted as suggesting that the CMV-associated TCR signature is largely present in the CD4+ memory repertoire. For predicting CMV serostatus, the median bootstrapped AUC was approximately 0.95 using the original framework and about 0.9 using a US-trained random forest.

Trimming costs V 4 bases and J 6 bases, and their ends lie 16 bases apart. From cysteine to phenylalanine, the CDR3 is 15 amino acids long. This entry keeps only the CDR3 DNA: 45 bases, framed from base 1. From the germline V gene (reference sequence), CDR1 is MNHEY and CDR2 is SMNVEV. The Quick-DNA Microprep Kit was used to extract genomic DNA from the sorted cells. TCRbeta DNA was amplified with the immunoSEQ hsTCRbeta kit following the manufacturer's protocol. TCRbeta libraries were sequenced on an Illumina MiSeq instrument. The authors processed their data as follows. After out-of-frame sequences were removed, 2,204,828 distinct TCRbeta sequences remained, averaging around 70,000 per individual. Each individual was scored by the count of over 150 previously reported CMV-associated TCRbeta sequences and the total productive distinct TCRbeta count. A beta-binomial model was reimplemented in Python, and scikit-learn random forests with default parameters were trained on data from the US cohort. Classifier performance on the Belgian cohort was summarized as median AUC with percentile confidence intervals calculated over 10,000 bootstrap iterations. TCRdb took over this immuneACCESS table, retaining in-frame rearrangements with V and J assigned. Such tables are incomplete; in checked studies, under half of the missing clones stem from an unresolved V gene, and the remainder is unexplained. That table furnishes V, J and clone size, whereas the DNA furnished D and trimming. The sample table lists about 56,000 clones, 82% of them with a count of one. Over 0.35% of the sample lies in the top ten.

A FACSAria II was used to sort memory CD4+ T cells, defined as single viable CD3+CD4+CD8-CD45RO+ cells. CMV serostatus was assessed using a Roche Elecsys assay, by which serum IgG against CMV pp150, pp28, p38 and p52 was detected. After the samples were thawed, total CD4+ T cells were enriched through positive selection using CD4 magnetic microbeads. Samples originated from another study that specifically interrogated the CD4+ T cell memory repertoire. Peripheral blood mononuclear cells were isolated and cryopreserved according to standard operating procedures, and serum was kept at -80 degrees C. CD3-PerCP (BW264/56), CD4-APC (RPA-T4), CD45RO-PE (UCHT1) and CD8-Pacific Orange (3B5) antibodies were used for staining, and non-viable cells were excluded with Sytox blue.

This clonotype was sampled from an adult in good health and CMV-seronegative. Sequencing was carried out using memory CD4+ T cells from blood. Recombination connected TRBV27 to TRBJ2-1; tentative D gene TRBD1, with 6 bases matching. CDR3 sequence: CASSSRDIIGNEQFF. In nucleotides, the sequence is TGTGCCAGCAGTTCCCGGGACATCATCGGCAATGAGCAGTTCTTC.